This T cell receptor beta chain appears in the sequencing data of a study of graft-versus-host responses after intestinal transplantation. Study-wide context: Uniformly, recipients were administered anti-thymocyte globulin induction with subsequent tacrolimus and steroids for about 3 years.

The repertoire was sequenced with immunoSEQ multiplex PCR; TCRdb's copy has only in-frame clones and lacks some. The sample lists about 100,000 clones, about 90% occurring once. General study results and limits: GvH clonotypes were identified within recipient marrow, with a subset emerging first in ileum or blood.

Turning to this clone: Its antigen is unknown.

The TCR was taken from a human donor who was the organ donor for an intestinal transplant. This specimen was unstimulated CD4+ T cells sorted from spleen or lymph node cells, taken before transplant.

DNA for the CDR3: TGTGCCAGCAGCTTAAGCGACCTCGCGAACACCGGGGAGCTGTTTTTT. It yields the protein CASSLSDLANTGELFF. The chain has TRBV7-3 and TRBJ2-2; no clear D gene. Germline assignment: CDR1 SGHTA and CDR2 FQGTGA. V gave up 1 base and J gave up 0 bases, with 9 bases separating them. There are 16 residues in the CDR3. Filled out from reference TRBV7-3 and TRBJ2-2, the complete variable domain reads GAGVSQTPSNKVTEKGKYVELRCDPISGHTALYWYRQSLGQGPEFLIYFQGTGAADDSGLPNDRFFAVRPEGSVSTLKIQRTERGDSAVYLCASSLSDLANTGELFFGEGSRLTVL.